This T cell receptor (beta chain) was identified in a study of blood T cell repertoires in COVID-19. Whole-study context: Whether acute or convalescent, the COVID-19 samples came from the United States, Italy and Spain. T cells, B-cell-depleted T cells, or PBMCs provided the cDNA or gDNA that served as material.

This clone has only one observation. In the original processing: Reference gene primer amplification in the assay estimated nucleated cell counts. Sequenced by immunoSEQ multiplex PCR; TCRdb stores in-frame clones only, minus some. D and trimming were read from the DNA, whereas the V and J calls and clone size are those reported in that table. In the table there are some 250,000 clones, around 85% of which are singletons. Per the germline V gene, CDR1 is MNHEY and CDR2 is SMNVEV (reference sequence). The CDR3 loop spans 14 amino acids. Trimming stripped 3 bases from V and 3 bases from J, with 9 bases between.

This TCR came from a man in his 60s with acute or convalescent COVID-19. The sequenced material came from peripheral blood. J is TRBJ2-1 and V is TRBV27; D is uncertain. CDR3 sequence (DNA): TGTGCCAGCAGTTTCAGTCCTAGCTACAATGAGCAGTTCTTC. It is translated as CASSFSPSYNEQFF.